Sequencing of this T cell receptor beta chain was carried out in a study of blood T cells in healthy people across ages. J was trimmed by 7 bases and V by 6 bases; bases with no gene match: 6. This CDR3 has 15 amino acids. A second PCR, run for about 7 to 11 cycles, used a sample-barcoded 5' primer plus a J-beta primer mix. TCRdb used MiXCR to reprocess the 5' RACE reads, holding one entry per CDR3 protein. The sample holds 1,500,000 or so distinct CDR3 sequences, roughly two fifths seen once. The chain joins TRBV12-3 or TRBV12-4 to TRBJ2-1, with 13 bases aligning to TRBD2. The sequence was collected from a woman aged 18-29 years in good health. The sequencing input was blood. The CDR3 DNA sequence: TGTGCCAGCAGACTGACTAGCGGGGGGTTTAATGAGCAGTTCTTC. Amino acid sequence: CASRLTSGGFNEQFF.